This passage covers 18 T cell receptor beta chains from one sample sequenced in a study of cytomegalovirus exposure and HLA in healthy donors. This table comes from immunoSEQ multiplex PCR, and its TCRdb copy is limited to in-frame clones, with some not included. Altogether hundreds of thousands of clones are present, approximately 80% being singletons, with the ten largest covering over 12%. Sample: PBMCs. The receptors were gathered from a woman in her thirties in good health and CMV-seropositive.

The rearrangement links TRBV2 to TRBJ1-1; 9 nucleotides match TRBD1. The CDR3 spans 14 residues. The J segment lost 4 bases and the V segment lost 6 bases, leaving 6 bases of the junction unmatched. Germline CDR1 reads SNHLY; CDR2 reads FYNNEI. CDR3 residues: CASSAQGAGTEAFF. For the CDR3, the DNA is TGTGCCAGCAGCGCACAGGGGGCTGGCACTGAAGCTTTCTTT. Variable domain in full (rest from reference TRBV2 and TRBJ1-1): EPEVTQTPSHQVTQMGQEVILRCVPISNHLYFYWYRQILGQKVEFLVSFYNNEISEKSEIFDDQFSVERPDGSNFTLKIRSTKLEDSAMYFCASSAQGAGTEAFFGQGTRLTVV.

Regarding this clone: Other nucleotide sequences from this sample produce the same CDR3. V and J are TRBV27 and TRBJ1-1; no clear D gene. The CDR3 is 12 residues long. V was pared by 6 bases and J by 5 bases, with 10 bases between. Per the germline V gene, CDR1 is MNHEY and CDR2 is SMNVEV (reference sequence). The CDR3: CASSPRGTEAFF. As DNA, the CDR3 is TGTGCCAGCAGCCCTAGAGGGACTGAAGCTTTCTTT.

Concerning this clone itself: In the same sample, other DNA sequences code for this CDR3. This sequence joins TRBV11-3 and TRBJ2-7; 7 bases line up with TRBD2. Germline CDR1 is SGHNT and CDR2 is YENEEA. The CDR3 is made up of 13 amino acids. J was trimmed by 6 bases and V by 2 bases; bases with no gene match: 4. CDR3 region: CASSLLGGSEQYF. The CDR3 nucleotides read TGTGCCAGCAGCTTACTGGGCGGGAGCGAGCAGTACTTC.

The sample holds one count of this clone. The chain employs TRBV11-3 and TRBJ2-7; tentatively, D is TRBD2 (6 bases). The V gene lost 0 bases and the J gene lost 7 bases, with 10 bases spanning the gap. Looked up from germline, CDR1 is SGHNT and CDR2 is YENEEA. The length of the CDR3 is 13 residues. CDR3 bases: TGTGCCAGCAGCTTAGATCGGGGGAGTGAGCAGTACTTC. It encodes CASSLDRGSEQYF.

The chain links TRBV6-6 to TRBJ2-5; a possible D gene is TRBD2 (5 bases). The CDR3 contains 14 residues. Trimming pared 7 bases from V and 2 bases from J, leaving 14 bases between. The germline V gene has CDR1 MNHNY and CDR2 SVGAGI (reference sequence). The CDR3 nucleotides read TGTGCCAGCAACCCAGTCGGGGTTCAAGAGACCCAGTACTTC. Translating it yields CASNPVGVQETQYF.

The chain recombines TRBV11-2 with TRBJ1-5; D is perhaps TRBD1 (5 bases). Per the germline V gene, CDR1 is SGHAT and CDR2 is FQNNGV. Trimming cost V 3 bases and J 8 bases, with 11 bases left between them. This CDR3 comprises 13 residues. Written as DNA, the CDR3 is TGTGCCAGCAGCTTCGGGGCGGGGGAGCCCCAGCATTTT. This gives the protein CASSFGAGEPQHF.

This clone was observed once. The chain carries TRBV6-6 and TRBJ2-2; D ambiguous. Trimming removed 3 bases from V and 4 bases from J, with 6 bases in between. Germline CDR1 reads MNHNY; CDR2 reads SVGAGI (reference sequence). The CDR3 has 13 amino acids. CDR3 nucleotides: TGTGCCAGCAGTTATTTGGGCACCGGGGAGCTGTTTTTT. It translates to CASSYLGTGELFF.

This clone was observed a handful of times. This chain uses TRBV4-3 with TRBJ2-7; 8 nucleotides line up with TRBD2. CDR3 length: 16 residues. The J segment lost 3 bases and the V segment lost 0 bases, leaving 7 bases of the junction unmatched. CDR1 and CDR2 (germline): LGHNA, YSLEER. The CDR3 region has the DNA TGCGCCAGCAGCCAAGATGACCGGGAGGGCTTCTACGAGCAGTACTTC. Residues: CASSQDDREGFYEQYF.

CDR3: CASSVDRETGELFF. CDR3 in DNA: TGTGCCAGCAGTGTCGACAGGGAAACCGGGGAGCTGTTTTTT. The chain uses TRBV6-4 and TRBJ2-2; 7 bases map to TRBD1. Germline CDR1 is MRHNA and CDR2 is SNTAGT. V shed 4 bases, J shed 5 bases, and the junction held 4 bases outside the gene matches. The CDR3 consists of 14 residues.

The V call is TRBV9, the J call TRBJ1-2, with D maybe TRBD1 (6 bases). Germline V gene sequence: CDR1 SGDLS, CDR2 YYNGEE. The CDR3 length is 13 residues. Trimming removed 0 bases from V and 8 bases from J, with 11 bases in between. The CDR3 sequence: CASSVETGGGYTF. In DNA, the CDR3 is TGTGCCAGCAGCGTAGAGACAGGAGGCGGCTACACCTTC.

Of note for this clone: The same CDR3 is also encoded by other DNA sequences in this sample. The V gene is TRBV9, the J gene TRBJ2-1; D is perhaps TRBD2 (5 bases). The V end lost 4 bases, the J end lost 0 bases, and 11 bases lay between the germline ends. CDR1 is SGDLS and CDR2 is YYNGEE in the germline V gene. The CDR3 extends over 15 amino acids. The CDR3 sequence is CASSLSGSSYNEQFF. The CDR3 region has the DNA TGTGCCAGCAGCCTAAGCGGAAGCTCCTACAATGAGCAGTTCTTC.

The chain carries TRBV5-1 and TRBJ2-6, with 10 bases identical to TRBD1. V shed 3 bases and J 0 bases; nucleotides not matched to a gene: 3. The CDR3 runs to 17 residues. Germline loops: CDR1 SGHRS, CDR2 YFSETQ. The CDR3 here is CASSSGTGASGANVLTF. For the CDR3, the DNA is TGCGCCAGCAGCTCCGGGACAGGGGCCTCTGGGGCCAACGTCCTGACTTTC. Full variable domain (outside the CDR3, taken from reference TRBV5-1 and TRBJ2-6): KAGVTQTPRYLIKTRGQQVTLSCSPISGHRSVSWYQQTPGQGLQFLFEYFSETQRNKGNFPGRFSGRQFSNSRSEMNVSTLELGDSALYLCASSSGTGASGANVLTFGAGSRLTVL.

The J gene is TRBJ2-6, the V gene TRBV14; 10 positions agree with TRBD1. CDR1 is SGHDN, CDR2 FVKESK, per germline. CDR3 length: 20 residues. Trimming cost V 0 bases and J 2 bases; bases outside gene matches: 10. The CDR3 DNA reads as TGTGCCAGCAGCCAAGATTATTACGACAGGGGGCAAACTGGGGCCAACGTCCTGACTTTC. It is translated as CASSQDYYDRGQTGANVLTF.

The V gene is TRBV27, the J gene TRBJ1-2, with D perhaps matching TRBD1 (6 bases). The V and J ends lost 4 bases and 6 bases respectively, with 15 bases between them. There are 14 residues in the CDR3. The germline CDR1 and CDR2 sequences are MNHEY and SMNVEV (reference sequence). The CDR3 protein is CASSSYDRRDGYTF. CDR3 nucleotide sequence: TGTGCCAGCAGTTCGTACGACAGGAGAGATGGCTACACCTTC.

The chain links TRBV11-2 to TRBJ2-5; unclear D gene. Trimming left V 5 bases short and J 5 bases short, with 6 bases between. The germline V gene has CDR1 SGHAT and CDR2 FQNNGV. CDR3 length: 11 residues. The CDR3 sequence is CASSPQETQYF. The DNA for the CDR3 is TGTGCCAGCAGCCCCCAGGAGACCCAGTACTTC.

This clone occurred once. The chain carries TRBV5-1 and TRBJ2-3; 10 bases are a match to TRBD2. This CDR3 spans 15 amino acids. The germline V gene has CDR1 SGHRS and CDR2 YFSETQ. V gave up 1 base and J gave up 6 bases; unmatched junction bases: 5. DNA of the CDR3: TGCGCCAGCAGCTTGATAGCGGGGGGTCTGGATACGCAGTATTTT. Protein: CASSLIAGGLDTQYF.

This chain joins TRBV5-1 and TRBJ2-3; D unresolved. The V gene lost 4 bases and the J gene lost 1 base, with 10 bases spanning the gap. This CDR3 has 14 amino acids. Germline assignment: CDR1 SGHRS and CDR2 YFSETQ. The CDR3 DNA follows: TGCGCCAGCAGCCAACAACGGGGCACAGATACGCAGTATTTT. Its protein is CASSQQRGTDTQYF.

The V call is TRBV27, the J call TRBJ2-5; possibly TRBD1 for D (6 bases). This CDR3 has 14 residues. V lost 5 bases and J lost 1, with 11 bases in between. Germline CDR1 reads MNHEY; CDR2 reads SMNVEV (reference sequence). CDR3 coding DNA: TGTGCCAGCAGTCCTTGGGGGCGCCAAGAGACCCAGTACTTC. It encodes CASSPWGRQETQYF.